These T cell receptor beta chains were read from a single sample in a study of CD8+ T cells in alopecia areata. Sequenced by immunoSEQ multiplex PCR; TCRdb stores in-frame clones only, minus some. This sample has 100,000 to 150,000 clones, with over 50% found just once. Material: CD4+ T cells sorted from blood, obtained at week 0. These receptors were taken from a human donor with alopecia areata. Both conserved end residues are part of each CDR3. A D gene is named only where the DNA matches it firmly. The size field is filled for only some rows; it gives once, few, many or a size class.

v_gene	abundance	j_gene	d_gene	CDR3aa	CDR3nt
TRBV7-8	.	TRBJ2-1	TRBD2	CASQLAGVNNEQFF	TGTGCCAGCCAACTAGCGGGAGTAAACAATGAGCAGTTCTTC
TRBV7-2	few	TRBJ2-1	.	CASSLEGVWNNEQFF	TGTGCCAGCAGCCTGGAAGGGGTGTGGAACAATGAGCAGTTCTTC
TRBV29-1	few	TRBJ2-3	.	CSITRGPSTDTQYF	TGCAGCATAACCAGGGGCCCTAGCACAGATACGCAGTATTTT
TRBV6-6	.	TRBJ1-2	TRBD1	CASSYTGGDGYTF	TGTGCCAGCAGTTATACAGGGGGCGATGGCTACACCTTC
TRBV11-1	few	TRBJ1-2	TRBD1	CASSRRQGDGYTF	TGTGCCAGCAGTCGTAGACAGGGAGATGGCTACACCTTC
TRBV9	.	TRBJ2-7	TRBD1	CASSVTGGTGYHEQYF	TGTGCCAGCAGCGTAACCGGTGGGACAGGGTACCACGAGCAGTACTTC
TRBV27	.	TRBJ1-1	.	CASSRAGTEAFF	TGTGCCAGCAGCCGCGCGGGCACTGAAGCTTTCTTT
TRBV5-1	few	TRBJ2-7	TRBD1	CASIVPRDRAYEQYF	TGCGCCAGCATCGTGCCCCGGGACAGGGCCTACGAGCAGTACTTC
TRBV11-2	.	TRBJ1-2	.	CASSLDRGTLDNYGYTF	TGTGCCAGCAGCTTAGATCGAGGAACTCTGGATAACTATGGCTACACCTTC
TRBV29-1	.	TRBJ2-3	TRBD2	CSVQRLAGWPDTQYF	TGCAGCGTTCAGCGACTAGCGGGTTGGCCAGATACGCAGTATTTT
TRBV7-9	.	TRBJ2-3	TRBD1	CASSSMTPGTGWTDTQYF	TGTGCCAGCAGCTCAATGACACCCGGGACAGGGTGGACAGATACGCAGTATTTT
TRBV30	.	TRBJ1-1	.	CAWSGWARTEAFF	TGTGCCTGGAGTGGGTGGGCGCGCACTGAAGCTTTCTTT
TRBV27	.	TRBJ2-5	TRBD1	CASRRQGKETQYF	TGTGCCAGCAGACGACAGGGGAAAGAGACCCAGTACTTC
TRBV29-1	few	TRBJ2-1	TRBD2	CSVSVAGGPGVEQFF	TGCAGCGTGTCCGTAGCGGGGGGCCCAGGGGTTGAGCAGTTCTTC
TRBV9	few	TRBJ2-3	.	CASSVERDTQYF	TGTGCCAGCAGCGTAGAACGCGATACGCAGTATTTT
TRBV19	few	TRBJ2-2	TRBD1	CASSRGTVNTGELFF	TGTGCCAGTAGCCGAGGGACAGTGAACACCGGGGAGCTGTTTTTT
TRBV5-1	.	TRBJ2-1	TRBD1	CASSQTGGYYNEQFF	TGCGCCAGCAGCCAGACAGGGGGCTACTACAATGAGCAGTTCTTC
TRBV30	.	TRBJ2-5	TRBD2	CACTSERETQYF	TGTGCCTGTACTAGCGAACGAGAGACCCAGTACTTC
TRBV9	.	TRBJ1-4	.	CASSVAATNEKLFF	TGTGCCAGCAGCGTAGCTGCAACTAATGAAAAACTGTTTTTT
TRBV19	.	TRBJ2-5	.	CASSVTAQETQYF	TGTGCCAGTAGTGTGACAGCACAAGAGACCCAGTACTTC
TRBV9	.	TRBJ1-4	TRBD1	CASSGMDRAGEKLFF	TGTGCCAGCAGCGGGATGGACAGGGCTGGCGAAAAACTGTTTTTT
TRBV7-9	.	TRBJ2-3	TRBD1	CASSSRQGDGTDTQYF	TGTGCCAGCAGCTCCCGACAGGGGGATGGTACAGATACGCAGTATTTT
TRBV7-8	.	TRBJ1-1	.	CASSLVEESTEAFF	TGTGCCAGCAGCTTAGTTGAGGAAAGCACTGAAGCTTTCTTT
TRBV5-6	.	TRBJ1-2	.	CASSADGNYGYTF	TGTGCCAGCAGCGCTGACGGGAACTATGGCTACACCTTC
TRBV5-1	.	TRBJ2-5	TRBD2	CASSTTSGSPETQYF	TGCGCCAGCAGCACCACTAGCGGGAGTCCGGAGACCCAGTACTTC
TRBV27	few	TRBJ2-7	.	CASRQGPYEQYF	TGTGCCAGTCGGCAGGGACCCTACGAGCAGTACTTC
TRBV15	.	TRBJ2-7	.	CATSRESASYEQYF	TGTGCCACCAGCAGAGAATCGGCCAGCTACGAGCAGTACTTC
TRBV6-6	.	TRBJ2-3	.	CASSYRNTDTQYF	TGTGCCAGCAGTTACAGAAACACAGATACGCAGTATTTT
TRBV7-9	.	TRBJ2-2	TRBD1	CASSLTTGVHTGELFF	TGTGCCAGCAGCTTAACGACAGGGGTGCACACCGGGGAGCTGTTTTTT